Listed here are 3 T cell receptor beta chains from one sample, sequenced in a study of blood T cell repertoires in COVID-19. Method: immunoSEQ multiplex PCR; TCRdb's copy keeps in-frame clones and lacks some. Among some 270,000 clones listed, about nine tenths were seen once. The sequencing sample was made of peripheral blood. These TCRs come from a man aged 50-59 years with acute or convalescent COVID-19.

Written as DNA, the CDR3 is TGTGCCAGCAGCGTAGGAGCGGGGGGGCGACCCAATGAGCAGTTCTTC. This encodes CASSVGAGGRPNEQFF. This rearrangement joins TRBV9 to TRBJ2-1; TRBD2 matches 10 bases. With V trimmed by 0 bases and J by 6 bases, 6 bases remained unmatched. The CDR3 has 16 amino acids. CDR1 and CDR2 (germline): SGDLS, YYNGEE.

The V call is TRBV7-9, the J call TRBJ2-3; 7 positions agree with TRBD2. The CDR3 is made up of 15 amino acids. Trimming took 7 bases from V and 2 from J; bases not matched to a gene: 9. CDR1 and CDR2 from the germline V gene are SEHNR and FQNEAQ (reference sequence). CDR3: CASTRAGLLTDTQYF. The CDR3 nucleotides are TGTGCCAGCACCCGAGCGGGGTTGCTCACAGATACGCAGTATTTT.

CDR3 DNA: TGTGCCAGCAGCCCCTTCGGGGGGGACACAGATACGCAGTATTTT. This sequence encodes CASSPFGGDTDTQYF. J is TRBJ2-3 and V is TRBV9, with 8 bases that match TRBD2. Per germline, CDR1 SGDLS and CDR2 YYNGEE. The V segment lost 4 bases and the J segment 2 bases; nucleotides outside the gene matches: 6. There are 15 residues in the CDR3.